This T cell receptor beta chain was found in a study of blood T cells in healthy people across ages. Through a sample-barcoded 5' primer and a J-beta primer mix, a second PCR was run for about 6 to 11 cycles. TCRdb re-called the 5' RACE reads through MiXCR, storing one row per CDR3 protein. The sample yields about 1.8 million distinct CDR3 sequences, 49% seen once. Germline V lookup: CDR1 DFQATT, CDR2 SNEGSKA (reference sequence). The CDR3 covers 14 residues. Isolated PBMCs totaled at least 7 million in each sample. The source is a middle-aged woman in good health. Sequences were obtained from blood. The chain couples TRBV20-1 to TRBJ1-2, with TRBD1 as a possible D gene (5 bases). The CDR3 loop reads CSPLGGLLNYGYTF. For the CDR3, the DNA is TGCAGCCCACTGGGGGGACTCCTTAACTATGGCTACACCTTC.